This T cell receptor beta chain was sequenced for a study of T cell changes during pregnancy in multiple sclerosis. The J segment lost 2 bases and the V segment lost 5 bases, leaving 3 bases of the junction unmatched. Germline loops: CDR1 GTSNPN, CDR2 SVGIG (reference sequence). The CDR3 is 12 residues long. Repertoires were generated with immunoSEQ multiplex PCR, while TCRdb's copy carries only in-frame clones and drops some. The sample lists tens of thousands of clones; 90% to 95% were seen once. This material consisted of CD4+ T cells from peripheral blood mononuclear cells, taken in the second trimester of pregnancy. This sequence originates from a female donor with multiple sclerosis, enrolled in a pregnancy study. This chain connects TRBV30 to TRBJ2-7; 7 bases line up with TRBD1. The CDR3 nucleotides are TGTGCCTGGGGACAGGTTCCCTACGAGCAGTACTTC. Protein: CAWGQVPYEQYF.